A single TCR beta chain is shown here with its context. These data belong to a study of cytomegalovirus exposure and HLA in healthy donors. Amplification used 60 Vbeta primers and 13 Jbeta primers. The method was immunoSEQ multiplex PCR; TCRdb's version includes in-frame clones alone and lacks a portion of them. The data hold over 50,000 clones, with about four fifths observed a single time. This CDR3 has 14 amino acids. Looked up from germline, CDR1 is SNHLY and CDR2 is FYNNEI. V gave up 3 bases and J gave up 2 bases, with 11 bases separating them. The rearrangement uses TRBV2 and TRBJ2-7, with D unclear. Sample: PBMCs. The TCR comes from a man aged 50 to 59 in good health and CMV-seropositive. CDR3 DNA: TGTGCCAGCAGTGACAGGAATCAACCCTACGAGCAGTACTTC. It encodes CASSDRNQPYEQYF.